In this sample, the clone carrying this T cell receptor (beta chain) turned up a few times. No antigen is known for it. The sample belongs to a study of blood T cells in healthy people across ages. Total RNA amounts of at least 5.5 micrograms were extracted per sample. Germline trimming cut 3 bases from V and 1 base from J; bases unmatched to any gene: 5. This CDR3 region has 16 residues. The germline V gene has CDR1 SGHTA and CDR2 FQGNSA. Study-wide findings and caveats: The fall in TCR beta diversity per million T cells was roughly linear with age.

The authors ran a second PCR of roughly 6 to 12 cycles using a sample-barcoded 5' primer and a J-beta primer mix. Using its own MiXCR run on the 5' RACE reads, TCRdb lists one record per CDR3 protein. Among some 880,000 distinct CDR3 sequences listed, 35% to 40% were seen once. The rearrangement uses TRBV7-2 and TRBJ1-1, with TRBD1 identical over 10 bases. Sequencing was carried out using blood. The TCR comes from a young man in good health. DNA of the CDR3: TGTGCCAGCAGCTTGGGACAGGGGAGGGCGAACACTGAAGCTTTCTTT. This sequence encodes CASSLGQGRANTEAFF.